A single sample gave rise to the 8 T cell receptor beta chains below, sequenced in a study of cytomegalovirus exposure and HLA in healthy donors. 13 Jbeta primers and 60 Vbeta primers were used for the PCR. Generated by immunoSEQ multiplex PCR, the TCRdb table keeps only in-frame clones and is missing some. The table records 75,000 to 90,000 clones, 85% of them present only once. Sequenced material: PBMCs. The receptors derive from a man aged 35-49 years in good health and CMV-seropositive.

V gene TRBV6-5 combines with J gene TRBJ1-1; D perhaps matches TRBD1 (5 bases). Germline CDR1 and CDR2: MNHEY and SVGAGI. Trimming took 4 bases from V and 6 from J, leaving 6 bases between them. The CDR3 runs 11 residues. The CDR3 spells CASSWGAEAFF. CDR3 sequence (DNA): TGTGCCAGCAGTTGGGGGGCTGAAGCTTTCTTT.

V and J are TRBV6-1 and TRBJ2-7, with TRBD2 matching over 10 bases. V lost 8 bases to trimming and J lost 10 bases; unmatched junction nucleotides: 11. CDR3 size: 13 residues. The germline gives CDR1 MNHNS, CDR2 SASEGT. The CDR3 loop is CASGGTSAPQQYF. The CDR3 DNA reads TGTGCCAGCGGTGGGACTAGCGCCCCTCAACAGTACTTC.

Note on this clone: The same CDR3 can be traced to other DNA sequences in this sample. V and J are TRBV15 and TRBJ2-1, with D possibly TRBD2 on 6 matching bases. Germline lookup yields CDR1 LNHNV and CDR2 YYDKDF (reference sequence). The CDR3 is 14 residues long. The V gene lost 0 bases and the J gene lost 5 bases, with 8 bases spanning the gap. In DNA form, the CDR3 reads TGTGCCACCAGCAGAGATGGCGGGAACAATGAGCAGTTCTTC. Amino acids: CATSRDGGNNEQFF.

DNA of the CDR3: TGTGCCAGCAGTGAAGATCCAGGGATTAAACTGTTTTTT. Protein sequence: CASSEDPGIKLFF. V is TRBV25-1 and J is TRBJ1-4; weak D call: TRBD1 (5 bases). V lost 2 bases, J lost 11 bases, and 12 bases lay in between. The germline V gene encodes CDR1 MGHDK and CDR2 SYGVNS. The CDR3 has 13 residues.

The V call is TRBV7-6, the J call TRBJ1-5; weak D call: TRBD1 (5 bases). Germline V gene sequence: CDR1 SGHVS, CDR2 FNYEAQ. This CDR3 has 14 residues. V was shortened by 1 base and J by 5 bases, with 9 bases between the two germline ends. The CDR3 region is CASSLGGPDQPQHF. The DNA of the CDR3 is TGTGCCAGCAGCTTAGGGGGCCCTGATCAGCCCCAGCATTTT.

CDR3 protein: CASSLDAGRANYGYTF. CDR3 in DNA: TGTGCCAGCAGCTTAGATGCAGGCAGAGCTAACTATGGCTACACCTTC. The chain uses TRBV7-9 and TRBJ1-2; D unclear. The CDR3 runs 16 residues. The germline V and J ends were trimmed by 1 base and 0 bases, with 12 bases remaining between them. Germline lookup yields CDR1 SEHNR and CDR2 FQNEAQ (reference sequence).

The J gene is TRBJ2-7, the V gene TRBV18, with 11 bases that match TRBD2. Unmatched junction bases numbered 3, after V lost 3 bases and J lost 2 bases. The CDR3 loop spans 15 amino acids. CDR1 and CDR2 from the germline V gene are KGHSH and LQKENI. CDR3 sequence reads: CASSPPSGGTYEQYF. As DNA, the CDR3 is TGTGCCAGCTCACCCCCTAGCGGGGGGACCTACGAGCAGTACTTC.

J is TRBJ1-3 and V is TRBV28; possibly TRBD1 for D (6 bases). CDR3 length: 14 amino acids. V lost 8 bases, J lost 3 bases, and 14 bases lay in between. The germline V gene has CDR1 MDHEN and CDR2 SYDVKM. The CDR3 DNA follows: TGTGCCAGCGGTACCGGGACATTTGGAAACACCATATATTTT. Its translation is CASGTGTFGNTIYF.